The 21 T cell receptor beta chains reported below all come from one sample, sequenced in a study of T cells in localized non-small cell lung cancer. The data were produced by immunoSEQ multiplex PCR, yet TCRdb's version contains in-frame clones alone and is incomplete. The table lists about 21,000 clones, roughly 90% of them singletons, with less than 8.5% in the top ten. This specimen consisted of peripheral blood, obtained before any cancer treatment. The receptor source for this set is a male donor at least 60 years old with stage I squamous cell lung carcinoma.

The chain links TRBV4-1 to TRBJ2-7, with 7 bases identical to TRBD1. The V gene end was trimmed by 1 base and the J gene end by 2 bases; junction bases not matched to a gene: 8. CDR1 and CDR2 from the germline V gene are MGHRA and YSYEKL. This CDR3 has 16 residues. The CDR3 reads CASSQGSRDRPYEQYF. CDR3 in DNA: TGCGCCAGCAGCCAAGGAAGCCGGGACAGACCCTACGAGCAGTACTTC.

The rearrangement uses TRBV4-1 and TRBJ1-2, with D possibly being TRBD1 (6 bases). The CDR3 contains 14 residues. The germline CDR1 and CDR2 sequences are MGHRA and YSYEKL. Trimming shortened V by 0 bases and J by 4 bases, and 9 bases separated the two germline ends. The chain's CDR3 is CASSQEGQIYGYTF. CDR3 in DNA: TGCGCCAGCAGCCAAGAAGGACAGATCTATGGCTACACCTTC.

This rearrangement joins TRBV29-1 to TRBJ1-5; 7 bases are shared with TRBD1. The CDR3 length is 11 residues. Trimming took 6 bases from V and 7 from J; bases not matched to a gene: 3. Germline CDR1 reads SQVTM; CDR2 reads ANQGSEA. CDR3 sequence (DNA): TGCAGCGTGAGGGGGCTCCAGCCCCAGCATTTT. Protein product: CSVRGLQPQHF.

The V call is TRBV4-1, the J call TRBJ2-1; D ambiguous. The CDR3 loop spans 13 amino acids. Trimming removed 3 bases from V and 8 bases from J, with 11 bases in between. Germline-derived CDR1 and CDR2 are MGHRA and YSYEKL. The CDR3 DNA is TGCGCCAGCAGCCATCCACAGCTCTATGAGCAGTTCTTC. This gives the protein CASSHPQLYEQFF.

The sample holds a few counts of this clone. This chain joins TRBV15 and TRBJ1-6; 9 nucleotides align to TRBD1. Germline CDR1 and CDR2: LNHNV and YYDKDF (reference sequence). V gave up 7 bases and J gave up 7 bases; unmatched junction bases: 14. The CDR3 loop spans 17 amino acids. CDR3 in amino acids: CATTLFPGQGVNSPLHF. The CDR3 DNA reads TGTGCCACCACCCTATTCCCGGGACAGGGAGTGAATTCACCCCTCCACTTT.

The chain couples TRBV19 to TRBJ2-1; TRBD1 agrees at 7 bases. The length of the CDR3 is 15 residues. The germline gives CDR1 LNHDA, CDR2 SQIVND (reference sequence). V was pared by 2 bases and J by 7 bases, with 8 bases of the junction left unmatched. The CDR3 nucleotides read TGTGCCAGTAGTATAAACGAGGGGGCTTGGAATGAGCAGTTCTTC. Protein sequence: CASSINEGAWNEQFF. The full variable domain, in which reference TRBV19 and TRBJ2-1 provide the parts outside the CDR3, is DGGITQSPKYLFRKEGQNVTLSCEQNLNHDAMYWYRQDPGQGLRLIYYSQIVNDFQKGDIAEGYSVSREKKESFPLTVTSAQKNPTAFYLCASSINEGAWNEQFFGPGTRLTVL.

The chain recombines TRBV6-5 with TRBJ1-1; a possible D gene is TRBD1 (6 bases). Per the germline V gene, CDR1 is MNHEY and CDR2 is SVGAGI. The CDR3 totals 16 residues. V was clipped by 2 bases and J by 4 bases, with 17 bases between them. The CDR3 here is CASSYGTGSLRTEAFF. The CDR3 region has the DNA TGTGCCAGCAGTTACGGCACAGGGTCCCTTCGCACTGAAGCTTTCTTT.

This clone was recorded only once. The CDR3 DNA sequence: TGTGCCAGCAACGTTGGGGGCCTCACAGATACGCAGTATTTT. Residues: CASNVGGLTDTQYF. The V call is TRBV2, the J call TRBJ2-3; TRBD1 is a possible D gene (6 bases). The CDR3 sequence is 14 residues long. CDR1 is SNHLY, CDR2 FYNNEI, per germline. V lost 7 bases and J 2 bases, leaving 13 bases between the germline ends.

The chain recombines TRBV5-1 with TRBJ2-7; 7 bases are a match to TRBD2. V shed 6 bases, J shed 2 bases, and the junction held 8 bases outside the gene matches. The CDR3 covers 14 residues. From germline, CDR1 is SGHRS and CDR2 YFSETQ. The CDR3 spells CASNLGGQAYEQYF. The CDR3, as DNA: TGCGCCAGCAACCTGGGAGGGCAGGCCTACGAGCAGTACTTC.

This chain connects TRBV5-1 to TRBJ2-5; D remains unclear. The CDR3 extends over 15 amino acids. V dropped 0 bases and J dropped 1 base, with 10 bases sitting between them. Germline loops: CDR1 SGHRS, CDR2 YFSETQ. CDR3 loop: CASSLGQVFQETQYF. The CDR3 DNA reads as TGCGCCAGCAGCTTGGGGCAGGTATTCCAAGAGACCCAGTACTTC.

A remark on this clone: The germline gene is not matched at one end of the junction; a read error may be the cause. The chain has TRBV7-2 and TRBJ2-1; 11 bases line up with TRBD2. The CDR3 length is 15 residues. Germline CDR1 reads SGHTA; CDR2 reads FQGNSA. CDR3 coding DNA: TGTGCCAGCAGCCTAGCTAGCGGGGGGTTAAATGAGCAGTTCTTC. Its protein is CASSLASGGLNEQFF. The complete variable domain, with remaining parts taken from reference TRBV7-2 and TRBJ2-1, reads GAGVSQSPSNKVTEKGKDVELRCDPISGHTALYWYRQSLGQGLEFLIYFQGNSAPDKSGLPSDRFSAERTGGSVSTLTIQRTQQEDSAVYLCASSLASGGLNEQFFGPGTRLTVL.

V and J are TRBV2 and TRBJ1-5; D is uncertain. The CDR3 extends over 15 amino acids. Trimming stripped 2 bases from V and 4 bases from J, with 12 bases between. Germline CDR1 reads SNHLY; CDR2 reads FYNNEI. In nucleotides, the CDR3 is TGTGCCAGCAGTGAAAATTATGCTAGGAATCAGCCCCAGCATTTT. This translates into CASSENYARNQPQHF.

The gene calls are TRBV5-6 and TRBJ1-2, with D perhaps matching TRBD1 (6 bases). The CDR3 has 15 residues. Trimming cost V 4 bases and J 1 base, with 14 bases left between them. Per germline, CDR1 SGHDT and CDR2 YYEEEE. CDR3 loop: CASSAGQIFNYGYTF. CDR3 bases: TGTGCCAGCAGCGCAGGACAGATATTTAACTATGGCTACACCTTC.

This clone was recorded once. DNA of the CDR3: TGTGCCAGTAGTTTGTTGGGGCAGGAGTCCTACGAGCAGTACTTC. As protein: CASSLLGQESYEQYF. The chain links TRBV19 to TRBJ2-7; TRBD1 is a possible D gene (5 bases). Trimming left V 5 bases short and J 1 base short, with 15 bases between. The germline gives CDR1 LNHDA, CDR2 SQIVND (reference sequence). This CDR3 contains 15 residues. The full variable domain, its missing parts supplied by reference TRBV19 and TRBJ2-7, is DGGITQSPKYLFRKEGQNVTLSCEQNLNHDAMYWYRQDPGQGLRLIYYSQIVNDFQKGDIAEGYSVSREKKESFPLTVTSAQKNPTAFYLCASSLLGQESYEQYFGPGTRLTVT.

The chain combines TRBV30 with TRBJ1-2; the D gene is possibly TRBD1 (6 bases). Trimming removed 2 bases at V and 4 bases at J, with 20 bases between. This CDR3 comprises 16 residues. The germline V gene encodes CDR1 GTSNPN and CDR2 SVGIG (reference sequence). CDR3 in DNA: TGTGCCTGGAGTCGGGACGGGGGCCCTGCGGGCTATGGCTACACCTTC. Amino acid sequence: CAWSRDGGPAGYGYTF.

The V call is TRBV21-1, the J call TRBJ1-5. TRBV21-1 has pseudogene status. This CDR3 region has 17 residues. CDR3 bases: TGTGCCAGCAGCAAAAGGGTTCGGGACGGTGAAAATCAGCCCCAGCATTTT. The encoded protein is CASSKRVRDGENQPQHF.

This chain uses TRBV18 with TRBJ1-1, with D unresolved. V was cut by 3 bases and J by 3 bases, with 8 bases left in between. The CDR3 covers 13 residues. Germline-derived CDR1 and CDR2 are KGHSH and LQKENI. The DNA for the CDR3 is TGTGCCAGCTCACCCGCCGGGTACACTGAAGCTTTCTTT. Its protein product is CASSPAGYTEAFF.

J is TRBJ2-3 and V is TRBV28; 7 bases map to TRBD1. After removal of 4 bases from V and 4 bases from J, the junction contained 5 bases not matched to a gene. The germline gives CDR1 MDHEN, CDR2 SYDVKM. CDR3 size: 14 residues. This chain's CDR3 is CASSSGQAADTQYF. The CDR3 bases are TGTGCCAGCAGTTCAGGACAGGCTGCAGATACGCAGTATTTT.

The chain couples TRBV11-2 to TRBJ1-2, with a tentative D call TRBD1 (6 bases). The CDR3 is 14 amino acids. Germline V CDR1 and CDR2: SGHAT, FQNNGV. V shed 3 bases and J shed 11 bases, with 19 bases lying between them. The CDR3 sequence is CASSFRGGVSEYTF. The CDR3 coding sequence is TGTGCCAGCAGCTTCAGGGGAGGAGTATCTGAATACACCTTC.

The V call is TRBV6-5, the J call TRBJ2-3; D remains ambiguous. This CDR3 spans 11 amino acids. Per the germline V gene, CDR1 is MNHEY and CDR2 is SVGAGI. The V gene lost 7 bases and the J gene lost 5 bases, with 7 bases spanning the gap. The CDR3, as DNA: TGTGCCAGCATCCAGTTAGATACGCAGTATTTT. The encoded protein is CASIQLDTQYF.

This sequence joins TRBV19 and TRBJ1-5; weak D call: TRBD1 (5 bases). The CDR3 runs to 13 residues. Germline values: CDR1 LNHDA, CDR2 SQIVND (reference sequence). V shed 6 bases and J shed 5 bases, with 11 bases lying between them. CDR3 residues: CASRLQGDQPQHF. CDR3 nucleotides: TGTGCCAGTAGATTGCAGGGCGATCAGCCCCAGCATTTT. Supplemented by reference TRBV19 and TRBJ1-5, the full variable domain reads DGGITQSPKYLFRKEGQNVTLSCEQNLNHDAMYWYRQDPGQGLRLIYYSQIVNDFQKGDIAEGYSVSREKKESFPLTVTSAQKNPTAFYLCASRLQGDQPQHFGDGTRLSIL.